This TCR beta chain emerged from a study of T cells in women clearing cervical HPV infection. The study, taken as a whole, reports: Cases carried less TRBV6-7 than controls: 0.11% versus 0.16%.

Clones were read by immunoSEQ multiplex PCR, and TCRdb kept only the in-frame ones, dropping some. The sample table sets out approximately 34,000 clones. This CDR3 contains 14 residues. The V segment lost 8 bases and the J segment 1 base; nucleotides outside the gene matches: 5. CDR1 MNHEY and CDR2 SMNVEV come from the germline V gene (reference sequence). As for this clone: The antigen remains unidentified. The read ends 3 residues before the CDR3 terminus; that terminus is restored from the germline J gene.

The chain joins TRBV27 to TRBJ2-7; 10 bases are shared with TRBD1. Sequenced: blood buffy coat. The source of this sequence is a woman between 18 and 70 years old with a cervical HPV16 infection that either progressed to CIN3+ or cleared (not recorded which). CDR3 region: CASGRDRGSYEQYF. The sequenced part of the CDR3 DNA is TGTGCCAGCGGCCGGGACAGGGGTTCCTACGAG.